This TCR beta chain was identified during a study of T cell responses to AZD1222 COVID-19 vaccine. Study observations and caveats: CD4 TCRs linked to vaccination spanned spike, dominating at 160-218 and 743-854. Clonal diversity may have been underestimated in mostly white British donors. Baseline antibody screening turned up just six or seven seropositive AZD1222 recipients. Nearly half of the spike-specific TCRs reportedly recognize variant regions that carry no mutations.

A word on this clone: Its specificity is not known.

Repertoires were generated with immunoSEQ multiplex PCR, while TCRdb's copy carries only in-frame clones and drops some. In the table there are about 170,000 clones, about 90% of which are singletons. The source was peripheral blood, collected 28 days after the second dose of the MenACWY control vaccine. The TCR was taken from an adult who received the MenACWY meningococcal vaccine as a control.

The CDR3 nucleotides read TGTGCCAGCAAAGATGGGACTAGCGGGAGGAGGAATGAGCAGTTCTTC. Its protein is CASKDGTSGRRNEQFF. The chain links TRBV28 to TRBJ2-1, with 15 bases matching TRBD2. The CDR3 has 16 amino acids. With 7 bases clipped from V and 7 bases from J, the junction kept 8 bases outside the gene matches. Germline V lookup: CDR1 MDHEN, CDR2 SYDVKM.